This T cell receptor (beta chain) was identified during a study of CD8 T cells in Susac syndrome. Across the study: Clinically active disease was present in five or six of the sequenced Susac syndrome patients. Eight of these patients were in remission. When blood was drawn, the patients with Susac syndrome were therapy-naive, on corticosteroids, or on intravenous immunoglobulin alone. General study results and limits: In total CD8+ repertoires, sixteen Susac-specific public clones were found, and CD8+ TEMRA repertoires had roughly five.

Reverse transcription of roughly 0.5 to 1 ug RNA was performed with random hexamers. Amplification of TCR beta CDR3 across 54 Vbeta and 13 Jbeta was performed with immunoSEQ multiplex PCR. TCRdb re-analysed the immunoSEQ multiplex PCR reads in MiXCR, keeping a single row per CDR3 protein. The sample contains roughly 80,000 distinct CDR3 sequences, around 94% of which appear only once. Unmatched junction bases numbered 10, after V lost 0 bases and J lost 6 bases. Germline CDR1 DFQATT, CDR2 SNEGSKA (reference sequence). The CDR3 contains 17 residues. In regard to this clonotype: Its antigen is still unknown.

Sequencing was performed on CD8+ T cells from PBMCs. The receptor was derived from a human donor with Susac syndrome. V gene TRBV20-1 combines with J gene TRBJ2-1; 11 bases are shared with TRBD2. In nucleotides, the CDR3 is TGCAGTGCTAGAGACACCAGGGATAGCGGGGGGGGCAATGAGCAGTTCTTC. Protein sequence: CSARDTRDSGGGNEQFF.